This T cell receptor (beta chain) was found in a study of blood T cells in healthy people across ages. Study conclusions and caveats: A roughly linear age-dependent decrease characterized TCR beta diversity per million T cells. Shifts in expanded clonotypes may have been confounded by donor CMV status, which was unknown.

As regards this clonotype: Its antigen is not known.

V was clipped by 10 bases and J by 3 bases, with 10 bases between them. This CDR3 contains 12 residues. Looked up from germline, CDR1 is SNHLY and CDR2 is FYNNEI. PCR was performed a second time for about 7 to 11 cycles using a sample-barcoded 5' primer and a J-beta primer mix. TCRdb independently ran MiXCR on the 5' RACE reads; one entry per CDR3 protein. Altogether 890,000 or so distinct CDR3 sequences are present, roughly 60% being singletons, with the ten largest covering approximately 30%. V usage is TRBV2 and J usage is TRBJ2-1; no definite D call. The sequenced sample was blood. The clonotype originates from a man under 40 in good health. The CDR3 reads CATKGSYNEQFF. The CDR3 DNA reads as TGTGCCACCAAAGGCAGCTACAATGAGCAGTTCTTC.